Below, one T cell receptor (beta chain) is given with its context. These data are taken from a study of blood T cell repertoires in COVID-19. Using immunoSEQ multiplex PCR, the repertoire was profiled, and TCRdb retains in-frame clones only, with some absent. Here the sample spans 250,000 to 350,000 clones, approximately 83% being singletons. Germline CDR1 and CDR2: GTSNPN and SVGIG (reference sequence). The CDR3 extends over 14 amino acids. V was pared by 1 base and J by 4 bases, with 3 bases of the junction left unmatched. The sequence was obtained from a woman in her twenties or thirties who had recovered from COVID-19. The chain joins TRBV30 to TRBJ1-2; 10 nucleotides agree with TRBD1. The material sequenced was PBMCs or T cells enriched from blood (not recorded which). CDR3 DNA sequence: TGTGCCTGGAGTGGGACAGGGGGACTCTATGGCTACACCTTC. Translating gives CAWSGTGGLYGYTF. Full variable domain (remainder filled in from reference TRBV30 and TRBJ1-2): SQTIHQWPATLVQPVGSPLSLECTVEGTSNPNLYWYRQAAGRGLQLLFYSVGIGQISSEVPQNLSASRPQDRQFILSSKKLLLSDSGFYLCAWSGTGGLYGYTFGSGTRLTVV.